The 6 T cell receptor beta chains below all came from one sample that was sequenced in a study of TIL therapy for anti-PD-1-resistant metastatic lung cancer (dated by TCRdb to the early 2020s). The intended sense of this specimen's time point label: pre-treatment sample, taken before nivolumab and TIL therapy. Baseline tumor samples were excised metastases, mostly pleural nodules or supraclavicular lymph nodes, from the same resection used to grow TIL. TCR beta CDR3 regions were amplified from genomic DNA with the immunoSEQ v3 hsTCRB kit using bias-controlled multiplex PCR. In its TCRdb copy, this immuneACCESS table keeps in-frame sequences only and misses some clones. Where compared with another copy, unresolved V genes explain less than half of these, and the others have no known cause. Across this sample there are about 14,000 clones, with about three fifths seen only once. The ten largest clones capture roughly 8.9% of the sample.

The material sequenced was tumor tissue, taken at baseline. These receptors all stem from a woman between 30 and 80 years old with non-small cell lung cancer.

The chain uses TRBV29-1 and TRBJ2-3, with D perhaps TRBD1 or TRBD2 (6 bases each). The CDR3 has 14 amino acids. Germline CDR1 SQVTM, CDR2 ANQGSEA. Trimming removed 7 bases at V and 3 bases at J, with 17 bases between. The CDR3: CSGRRGVGTDTQYF. As DNA, the CDR3 is TGCAGCGGCCGGAGGGGGGTTGGAACAGATACGCAGTATTTT.

The genes are TRBV2 and TRBJ2-1; maybe TRBD2 (5 bases). The CDR3 consists of 13 residues. V lost 8 bases to trimming and J lost 3 bases, with 11 bases between them. Germline V gene lookup returns CDR1 SNHLY and CDR2 FYNNEI. The CDR3 DNA reads TGTGCCAGCGGGTCTAGCTTCTACAATGAGCAGTTCTTC. Protein product: CASGSSFYNEQFF.

The J gene is TRBJ2-7, the V gene TRBV11-2; D possibly corresponds to TRBD1 (6 bases). Trimming removed 5 bases at V and 4 bases at J, with 15 bases between. CDR3 size: 14 residues. The germline V gene has CDR1 SGHAT and CDR2 FQNNGV. CDR3 DNA: TGTGCCAGCAGCCAAGGGGCAGGGGAGTACGAGCAGTACTTC. Protein product: CASSQGAGEYEQYF.

This clone has only one observation. CDR3: CASSPPPNTEAFF. The CDR3 DNA is TGTGCCAGCAGTCCCCCCCCGAACACTGAAGCTTTCTTT. V and J are TRBV28 and TRBJ1-1; D is ambiguous. Trimming took off 5 bases at V and 1 base at J, with 8 bases between the two ends. CDR1 is MDHEN and CDR2 is SYDVKM in the germline V gene. The CDR3 has 13 amino acids.

This clone was detected once. This chain uses TRBV5-4 with TRBJ2-5; a possible D gene is TRBD1 (6 bases). Germline V CDR1 and CDR2: SGHNT, YYREEE (reference sequence). CDR3 length: 14 amino acids. Trimming took 0 bases from V and 3 from J, leaving 9 bases between them. The CDR3 bases are TGTGCCAGCAGCTTGGATTACAGGGAAGAGACCCAGTACTTC. Its protein product is CASSLDYREETQYF.

The rearrangement joins TRBV28 to TRBJ2-7; the match to TRBD2 covers 8 bases. This CDR3 region has 15 residues. Trimming at V came to 3 bases and at J to 0 bases, leaving 4 bases not matched to a gene. CDR1 and CDR2 from the germline V gene are MDHEN and SYDVKM. CDR3 coding DNA: TGTGCCAGCAGTTTGATGGCGGGGGGCTCCTACGAGCAGTACTTC. Translated: CASSLMAGGSYEQYF.